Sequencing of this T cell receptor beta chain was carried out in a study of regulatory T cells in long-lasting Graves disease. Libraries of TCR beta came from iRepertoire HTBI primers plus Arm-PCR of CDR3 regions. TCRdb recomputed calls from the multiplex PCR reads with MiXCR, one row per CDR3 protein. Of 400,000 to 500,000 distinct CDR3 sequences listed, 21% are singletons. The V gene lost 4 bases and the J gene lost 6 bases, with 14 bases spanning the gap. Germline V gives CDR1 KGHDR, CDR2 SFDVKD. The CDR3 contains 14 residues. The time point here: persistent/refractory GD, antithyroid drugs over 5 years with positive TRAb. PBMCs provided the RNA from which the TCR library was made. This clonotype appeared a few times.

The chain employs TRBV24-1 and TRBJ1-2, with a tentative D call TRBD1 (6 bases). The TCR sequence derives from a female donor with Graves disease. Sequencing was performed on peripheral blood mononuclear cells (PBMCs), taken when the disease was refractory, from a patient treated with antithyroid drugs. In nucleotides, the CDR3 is TGTGCCACCAGTGACCCCGGGACAAATGATGGCTACACCTTC. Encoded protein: CATSDPGTNDGYTF.